The 9 T cell receptor beta chains in this list originate from one sample, sequenced in a study of vaccination and CD4 T cells after COVID-19 (dated by TCRdb to 2021 to 2024). To prepare the library, PCR was applied. The instrument was an Illumina iSeq 100. DNA from cultured CD4+ T cells was subjected to TCR sequencing with the Oncomine TCR Beta short-read assay at the Johns Hopkins FTIC core. TCRdb handled the public reads itself, with Q25 trimming in fastp and clone calling in MiXCR, and kept productive beta chains. Entries are consolidated by CDR3 protein sequence, retaining the most common genes and DNA. The sample contains 15,000 to 20,000 distinct CDR3 sequences, 48% of them found a single time. The top ten constitute 4.9% of the sample. Which antigens these TCRs recognize remains unknown. Explained via the paper, the treatment or condition label denotes: 10-day PBMC culture with coronavirus spike peptide pools or control peptides (ViraFEST assay).

Here the sequenced sample was CD4+ T cells from blood, cultured in vitro, taken before SARS-CoV-2 vaccination. These receptors came from a human donor who had recovered from COVID-19.

The chain employs TRBV28 and TRBJ1-1, with 8 bases lining up with TRBD1. The V gene's germline CDR1 is MDHEN and CDR2 SYDVKM. Trimming removed 3 bases from V and 2 bases from J; junction bases left unmatched: 5. This CDR3 spans 15 amino acids. CDR3 in DNA: TGTGCCAGCAGTTTTCAGGGGGCCTCTAACACTGAAGCTTTCTTT. Translation: CASSFQGASNTEAFF.

The genes are TRBV7-9 and TRBJ2-1; D gene uncertain. The last part of the DNA fits TRBJ2-7 better; the J call may be wrong. The CDR3 has 14 amino acids. Per germline, CDR1 SEHNR and CDR2 FQNEAQ (reference sequence). CDR3 residues: CASSLGTAAYEQYF. As DNA, the CDR3 is TGTGCCAGCAGCTTAGGGACGGCCGCCTACGAGCAGTACTTC.

This chain connects TRBV20-1 to TRBJ2-2, with 8 bases that match TRBD2. The CDR3 has 15 amino acids. V dropped 1 base and J dropped 1; count of bases not matched to a gene: 2. The germline gives CDR1 DFQATT, CDR2 SNEGSKA (reference sequence). The CDR3: CSARGSGGNTGELFF. CDR3 in DNA: TGCAGTGCTAGAGGGAGCGGGGGGAACACCGGGGAGCTGTTTTTT.

This clonotype was detected only a few times. The gene calls are TRBV7-9 and TRBJ2-7, with TRBD1 matching 8 bases. Germline assignment: CDR1 SEHNR and CDR2 FQNEAQ (reference sequence). Trimming removed 5 bases from V and 4 bases from J; junction bases left unmatched: 4. The CDR3 length is 13 residues. The CDR3 DNA is TGTGCCAGCAGCCCAGGGGGCGCGTACGAGCAGTACTTC. This gives the protein CASSPGGAYEQYF.

This chain uses TRBV6-2 or TRBV6-3 with TRBJ1-5, with 7 nucleotides matching TRBD1. This CDR3 has 16 residues. The germline V gene encodes CDR1 MNHEY and CDR2 SVGEGT. V gave up 4 bases and J gave up 2 bases; unmatched junction bases: 8. The CDR3 bases are TGTGCCAGCAGTTTGAAGAGAGGACAGGGCAATCAGCCCCAGCATTTT. Encoded protein: CASSLKRGQGNQPQHF.

This clonotype was counted only a few times. The rearrangement links TRBV6-2 or TRBV6-3 to TRBJ2-7; 13 bases map to TRBD2. From germline, CDR1 is MNHEY and CDR2 SVGEGT. Losses at the gene ends were 5 bases for V and 5 bases for J; bases not matched to a gene: 12. This CDR3 is built from 17 residues. CDR3 sequence reads: CASSRPGLAGLKNEQYF. As DNA, the CDR3 is TGTGCCAGCAGTCGCCCGGGACTAGCGGGACTTAAGAACGAGCAGTACTTC.

This sequence joins TRBV7-9 and TRBJ2-3; possible D gene TRBD2, 5 bases. Germline CDR1 and CDR2: SEHNR and FQNEAQ (reference sequence). CDR3 length: 13 residues. The ends were cut back, 6 bases at V and 4 bases at J, with 11 bases in the middle. CDR3 DNA: TGTGCCAGCAGTTACGCGGGCGCAGATACGCAGTATTTT. Protein: CASSYAGADTQYF.

The chain has TRBV6-2 or TRBV6-3 and TRBJ1-2, with D maybe TRBD1 (5 bases). Trimming took 5 bases from V and 8 from J, leaving 27 bases between them. This CDR3 region has 17 residues. Per germline, CDR1 MNHEY and CDR2 SVGEGT. The CDR3 protein is CASSDPSVDRKRWGYTF. CDR3 nucleotides: TGTGCCAGCAGTGACCCTTCCGTAGACAGAAAACGGTGGGGCTACACCTTC.

V gene TRBV4-1 combines with J gene TRBJ1-5; maybe TRBD1 (5 bases). Between the trimmed V and J ends, which lost 0 bases and 5 bases, there was a span of 11 bases. This CDR3 is 15 amino acids long. Germline CDR1 MGHRA, CDR2 YSYEKL. Written as DNA, the CDR3 is TGCGCCAGCAGCCAAGATGGGGGGTTTGATCAGCCCCAGCATTTT. Protein sequence: CASSQDGGFDQPQHF.